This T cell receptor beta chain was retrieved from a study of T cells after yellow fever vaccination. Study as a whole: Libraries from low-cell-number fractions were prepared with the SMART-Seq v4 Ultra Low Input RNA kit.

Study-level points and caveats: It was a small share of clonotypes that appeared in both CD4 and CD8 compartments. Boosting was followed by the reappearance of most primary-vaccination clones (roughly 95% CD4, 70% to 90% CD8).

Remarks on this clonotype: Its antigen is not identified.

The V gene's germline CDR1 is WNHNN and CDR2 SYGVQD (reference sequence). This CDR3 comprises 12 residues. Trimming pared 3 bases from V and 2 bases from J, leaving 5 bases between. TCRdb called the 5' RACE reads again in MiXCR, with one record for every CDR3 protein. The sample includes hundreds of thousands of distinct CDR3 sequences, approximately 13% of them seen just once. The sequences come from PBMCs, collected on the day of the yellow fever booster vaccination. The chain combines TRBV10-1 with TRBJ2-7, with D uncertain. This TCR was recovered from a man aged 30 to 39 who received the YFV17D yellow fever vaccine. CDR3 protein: CASSEGTYEQYF. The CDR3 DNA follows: TGCGCCAGCAGTGAAGGAACCTACGAGCAGTACTTC.